Here is one T cell receptor beta chain with its context. Here immunoSEQ multiplex PCR was the method, and the copy in TCRdb shows in-frame clones only, minus some. Of about 45,000 clones listed, 88% are singletons. This entry is derived from a study of PD-L1 blockade in urothelial cancer. The wider study: At 6 weeks and at 3 weeks (second dose) after treatment start, blood was analyzed.

This CDR3 is 19 amino acids long. Germline CDR1 reads SGHVS; CDR2 reads FQNEAQ. Trimming took 1 base from V and 0 from J; bases not matched to a gene: 12. The source material was PBMCs, sampled around atezolizumab (anti-PD-L1) treatment. The sequence derives from a man older than 75 with urothelial cancer. The rearrangement links TRBV7-8 to TRBJ2-1, with 7 bases aligning to TRBD1. The CDR3 spells CASSLGYYGTASSYNEQFF. The CDR3 nucleotides read TGTGCCAGCAGCTTAGGGTATTACGGGACAGCTAGCTCCTACAATGAGCAGTTCTTC.